This T cell receptor beta chain comes out of a study of cytomegalovirus exposure and HLA in healthy donors. To note about this clone: Its specificity is not known.

General observations from the study: In a later analysis, TCR association rates varied by HLA locus: DRB1 most, HLA-C fewest. About 87% or about 30% of the time was how often most TCR beta V segments were productive, according to an earlier analysis.

At sampling all donors were nominally healthy, likely with unrecorded immune exposures. The PCR employed 60 Vbeta primers together with 13 Jbeta primers. Measured with immunoSEQ multiplex PCR; TCRdb has only the in-frame clones, and not every one. The sample holds some 95,000 clones, roughly 80% seen once. The TCR sequence derives from a man aged 50 to 59 in good health and CMV-seropositive. The specimen sequenced was PBMCs.

The CDR3 loop is CASSLASGQASGYTF. In DNA form, the CDR3 reads TGCGCCAGCAGCTTGGCCTCTGGGCAGGCTAGCGGCTACACCTTC. V usage is TRBV5-1 and J usage is TRBJ1-2; D is undetermined. This CDR3 region has 15 residues. CDR1 SGHRS and CDR2 YFSETQ come from the germline V gene. Deletions cut 0 bases from V and 8 bases from J, with 17 bases between.